This is a list of T cell receptor beta chains from one sample in a study of memory CD4+ T cells and cytomegalovirus serostatus. This table comes from immunoSEQ multiplex PCR, and its TCRdb copy is limited to in-frame clones, with some not included. The repertoire consists of tens of thousands of clones, with around three quarters occurring once and the leading ten covering around 1.1%. The specimen was memory CD4+ T cells from blood. The receptors shown here come from an adult in good health and CMV-seronegative. The CDR3 runs from the conserved cysteine through the conserved F or W. The order of the fields is D gene, V gene, clone size, J gene, CDR3 protein, CDR3 DNA. D genes are given only for firm matches. Where a row states a size, it is once, few, many or the class of an expanded clone; other rows omit it.

D gene: -; V gene: TRBV5-5; clone size: -; J gene: TRBJ2-1; CDR3 protein: CASSLGRSSYNEQFF; CDR3 DNA: TGTGCCAGCAGCTTGGGCAGGAGCTCCTACAATGAGCAGTTCTTC
D gene: -; V gene: TRBV6-6; clone size: -; J gene: TRBJ1-2; CDR3 protein: CASSPPNYGYTF; CDR3 DNA: TGTGCCAGCAGTCCCCCTAACTATGGCTACACCTTC
D gene: -; V gene: TRBV7-2; clone size: -; J gene: TRBJ1-1; CDR3 protein: CASSFERNTEAFF; CDR3 DNA: TGTGCCAGCAGCTTCGAAAGGAACACTGAAGCTTTCTTT
D gene: TRBD1; V gene: TRBV5-4; clone size: -; J gene: TRBJ2-7; CDR3 protein: CASTPDRGRGEQYF; CDR3 DNA: TGTGCCAGCACCCCGGACAGGGGACGAGGGGAGCAGTACTTC
D gene: -; V gene: TRBV6-1; clone size: -; J gene: TRBJ1-2; CDR3 protein: CASSDELTLYNYGYTF; CDR3 DNA: TGTGCCAGCAGTGATGAGCTCACGTTGTATAACTATGGCTACACCTTC
D gene: TRBD2; V gene: TRBV5-6; clone size: -; J gene: TRBJ2-7; CDR3 protein: CASSSERDVAGPGYEQYF; CDR3 DNA: TGTGCCAGCAGCTCGGAGCGGGATGTGGCGGGACCGGGCTACGAGCAGTACTTC
D gene: -; V gene: TRBV7-9; clone size: -; J gene: TRBJ1-4; CDR3 protein: CASSLAPGWGADEKLFF; CDR3 DNA: TGTGCCAGCAGCTTAGCCCCCGGGTGGGGGGCCGATGAAAAACTGTTTTTT
D gene: TRBD2; V gene: TRBV7-2; clone size: once; J gene: TRBJ2-7; CDR3 protein: CASSLVTSGSAYEQYF; CDR3 DNA: TGTGCCAGCAGCTTAGTCACTAGCGGGTCTGCCTACGAGCAGTACTTC
D gene: TRBD1; V gene: TRBV7-2; clone size: -; J gene: TRBJ1-2; CDR3 protein: CASSFSVKQRGLDGYTF; CDR3 DNA: TGTGCCAGCAGCTTTTCGGTGAAGCAGAGGGGGCTCGATGGCTACACCTTC
D gene: -; V gene: TRBV15; clone size: -; J gene: TRBJ2-1; CDR3 protein: CATSRDRGTSGGEQFF; CDR3 DNA: TGTGCCACCAGCAGGGATAGAGGCACCTCCGGGGGTGAGCAGTTCTTC
D gene: TRBD1; V gene: TRBV2; clone size: -; J gene: TRBJ2-7; CDR3 protein: CASTQTGRVGEQYF; CDR3 DNA: TGTGCCAGCACCCAGACAGGGCGCGTGGGAGAGCAGTACTTC
D gene: -; V gene: TRBV20-1; clone size: -; J gene: TRBJ2-6; CDR3 protein: CSAGGQNVLTF; CDR3 DNA: TGCAGTGCCGGGGGTCAGAACGTCCTGACTTTC
D gene: TRBD2; V gene: TRBV7-8; clone size: -; J gene: TRBJ2-7; CDR3 protein: CASNPGTSAYEQYF; CDR3 DNA: TGTGCCAGCAATCCCGGGACTAGCGCCTACGAGCAGTACTTC
D gene: -; V gene: TRBV12-5; clone size: -; J gene: TRBJ2-5; CDR3 protein: CASGLVLGQQVETQYF; CDR3 DNA: TGTGCTAGTGGTTTGGTACTGGGCCAACAGGTAGAGACCCAGTACTTC
D gene: -; V gene: TRBV5-1; clone size: -; J gene: TRBJ2-5; CDR3 protein: CASSLVPSAQSPETQYF; CDR3 DNA: TGCGCCAGCAGCTTGGTCCCTAGCGCCCAGTCCCCAGAGACCCAGTACTTC
D gene: -; V gene: TRBV7-2; clone size: -; J gene: TRBJ2-3; CDR3 protein: CASSLAGADTQYF; CDR3 DNA: TGTGCCAGCAGCTTAGCGGGAGCAGATACGCAGTATTTT
D gene: -; V gene: TRBV19; clone size: -; J gene: TRBJ1-5; CDR3 protein: CASAQSGMGRQPQHF; CDR3 DNA: TGTGCCTCAGCCCAGTCAGGGATGGGGCGTCAGCCCCAGCATTTT
D gene: -; V gene: TRBV11-2; clone size: -; J gene: TRBJ1-3; CDR3 protein: CASSSSRVSGNTIYF; CDR3 DNA: TGTGCCAGCAGCTCGTCGCGGGTCTCTGGAAACACCATATATTTT
D gene: -; V gene: TRBV5-6; clone size: -; J gene: TRBJ2-5; CDR3 protein: CASSLNGVGAGETQYF; CDR3 DNA: TGTGCCAGCAGCCTCAACGGGGTGGGGGCCGGAGAGACCCAGTACTTC
D gene: TRBD2; V gene: TRBV7-2; clone size: -; J gene: TRBJ2-1; CDR3 protein: CASSLGLAGNEQFF; CDR3 DNA: TGTGCCAGCAGCTTAGGACTAGCGGGTAATGAGCAGTTCTTC
D gene: TRBD1; V gene: TRBV2; clone size: -; J gene: TRBJ2-2; CDR3 protein: CASSRDRGTGELFF; CDR3 DNA: TGTGCCAGCAGTCGGGACAGGGGTACCGGGGAGCTGTTTTTT
D gene: -; V gene: TRBV6-5; clone size: -; J gene: TRBJ2-1; CDR3 protein: CASSFTTEPIYNEQFF; CDR3 DNA: TGTGCCAGCAGTTTTACGACAGAGCCGATCTACAATGAGCAGTTCTTC
D gene: -; V gene: TRBV19; clone size: -; J gene: TRBJ1-5; CDR3 protein: CASKTSQGNQPQHF; CDR3 DNA: TGTGCCAGTAAAACCAGTCAGGGAAATCAGCCCCAGCATTTT
D gene: TRBD1; V gene: TRBV5-5; clone size: -; J gene: TRBJ2-7; CDR3 protein: CASSLGGWDSRSHEQYF; CDR3 DNA: TGTGCCAGCAGCTTGGGGGGCTGGGACAGTCGCTCCCACGAGCAGTACTTC
D gene: -; V gene: TRBV11-3; clone size: -; J gene: TRBJ2-7; CDR3 protein: CASSPGRAPYEQYF; CDR3 DNA: TGTGCCAGCAGCCCAGGTCGTGCACCCTACGAGCAGTACTTC
D gene: -; V gene: TRBV4-3; clone size: -; J gene: TRBJ1-1; CDR3 protein: CASSQSVTNTEAFF; CDR3 DNA: TGCGCCAGCAGCCAATCAGTTACGAACACTGAAGCTTTCTTT
D gene: -; V gene: TRBV4-1; clone size: -; J gene: TRBJ1-2; CDR3 protein: CASSPGSQDGLTF; CDR3 DNA: TGCGCCAGCAGCCCTGGAAGCCAGGACGGTCTGACCTTC
D gene: -; V gene: TRBV5-1; clone size: -; J gene: TRBJ1-4; CDR3 protein: CASSLETLGSGNEKLFF; CDR3 DNA: TGCGCCAGCAGCTTGGAGACCCTTGGATCCGGAAATGAAAAACTGTTTTTT
D gene: TRBD2; V gene: TRBV10-3; clone size: -; J gene: TRBJ2-1; CDR3 protein: CATLNVGRGGNEQFF; CDR3 DNA: TGTGCCACCCTTAACGTGGGGAGGGGAGGCAATGAGCAGTTCTTC
D gene: TRBD1; V gene: TRBV10-3; clone size: -; J gene: TRBJ2-3; CDR3 protein: CAIKGTGFDTQYF; CDR3 DNA: TGTGCCATCAAGGGGACAGGGTTTGATACGCAGTATTTT
D gene: TRBD1; V gene: TRBV18; clone size: few; J gene: TRBJ2-7; CDR3 protein: CASSPGQASYEQYF; CDR3 DNA: TGTGCCAGCTCACCCGGACAGGCTTCCTACGAGCAGTACTTC
D gene: -; V gene: TRBV19; clone size: few; J gene: TRBJ1-4; CDR3 protein: CASRTTASTNEKLFF; CDR3 DNA: TGTGCCAGTAGGACGACAGCCTCAACTAATGAAAAACTGTTTTTT
D gene: TRBD2; V gene: TRBV30; clone size: -; J gene: TRBJ2-1; CDR3 protein: CAWRAGGGNEQFF; CDR3 DNA: TGTGCCTGGAGGGCCGGGGGGGGCAATGAGCAGTTCTTC
D gene: -; V gene: TRBV6-1; clone size: -; J gene: TRBJ2-1; CDR3 protein: CATWARGNEQFF; CDR3 DNA: TGTGCCACTTGGGCAAGGGGCAATGAGCAGTTCTTC
D gene: -; V gene: TRBV6-1; clone size: -; J gene: TRBJ2-3; CDR3 protein: CASSELRGGEGADTQYF; CDR3 DNA: TGTGCCAGCAGCGAACTTAGAGGGGGAGAAGGAGCAGATACGCAGTATTTT
D gene: -; V gene: TRBV5-6; clone size: -; J gene: TRBJ1-1; CDR3 protein: CASSSPNGESGAEAFF; CDR3 DNA: TGTGCCAGCAGCTCGCCCAATGGGGAGTCTGGGGCTGAAGCTTTCTTT
D gene: -; V gene: TRBV11-2; clone size: -; J gene: TRBJ2-7; CDR3 protein: CASSLLASYSTEQYF; CDR3 DNA: TGTGCCAGCAGCTTACTAGCTAGTTATTCGACCGAGCAGTACTTC
D gene: -; V gene: TRBV5-6; clone size: -; J gene: TRBJ1-1; CDR3 protein: CASSFELGTMGTEAFF; CDR3 DNA: TGTGCCAGCAGCTTTGAACTGGGGACAATGGGGACTGAAGCTTTCTTT
D gene: TRBD1; V gene: TRBV25-1; clone size: medium-sized; J gene: TRBJ1-5; CDR3 protein: CASSTTGSGQPQHF; CDR3 DNA: TGTGCCAGCAGCACGACAGGGTCTGGTCAGCCCCAGCATTTT
D gene: TRBD1; V gene: TRBV2; clone size: -; J gene: TRBJ1-3; CDR3 protein: CASTRDSSGNTIYF; CDR3 DNA: TGTGCCAGCACCCGGGACAGCTCGGGAAACACCATATATTTT
D gene: -; V gene: TRBV4-1; clone size: -; J gene: TRBJ1-5; CDR3 protein: CASSQGSLGLNQPQHF; CDR3 DNA: TGCGCCAGCAGCCAAGGGTCTCTTGGCTTGAATCAGCCCCAGCATTTT
D gene: TRBD2; V gene: TRBV18; clone size: -; J gene: TRBJ2-3; CDR3 protein: CASSPIAGPTDTQYF; CDR3 DNA: TGTGCCAGCTCACCAATAGCGGGGCCCACAGATACGCAGTATTTT